Listed here is a single T cell receptor (beta chain). The ends lost 3 bases at V and 6 bases at J; junction bases unmatched: 1. Germline V gives CDR1 SGHAT, CDR2 FQNNGV. The CDR3 loop spans 13 amino acids. This sample was taken from a study of blood T cell repertoires in COVID-19. Clones were read by immunoSEQ multiplex PCR, and TCRdb kept only the in-frame ones, dropping some. The sample lists tens of thousands of clones, about 88% occurring once. The chain joins TRBV11-2 to TRBJ2-2, with 7 bases matching TRBD2. Sequences were obtained from peripheral blood. The clonotype was recovered from a human donor in a cohort sampled during active COVID-19. The CDR3 loop is CASSLTSSGELFF. The CDR3 region has the DNA TGTGCCAGCAGCTTGACTAGCTCCGGGGAGCTGTTTTTT.